The T cell receptor (beta chain) under discussion was sequenced for a study of blood T cell repertoires in COVID-19. This table comes from immunoSEQ multiplex PCR, and its TCRdb copy is limited to in-frame clones, with some not included. Of around 100,000 clones in the sample, around 67% were seen once. The length of the CDR3 is 13 residues. Germline loops: CDR1 SQVTM, CDR2 ANQGSEA. Losses at the gene ends were 4 bases for V and 6 bases for J; bases not matched to a gene: 7. The source is a man between 70 and 80 years old with COVID-19, enrolled during active disease. Sequencing was performed on peripheral blood. This chain joins TRBV29-1 and TRBJ1-2; 8 positions agree with TRBD1. As DNA, the CDR3 is TGCAGCGTTGTAAGACAGGGGTCCGATGGCTACACCTTC. It yields the protein CSVVRQGSDGYTF.